This entry describes one T cell receptor (beta chain). This record belongs to a study of cytomegalovirus exposure and HLA in healthy donors. With 5 bases clipped from V and 3 bases from J, the junction kept 10 bases outside the gene matches. This CDR3 comprises 17 residues. Per the germline V gene, CDR1 is SEHNR and CDR2 is FQNEAQ (reference sequence). The PCR contained 60 Vbeta and 13 Jbeta primers. The protocol was immunoSEQ multiplex PCR, while the TCRdb copy is restricted to in-frame clones and leaves out a portion. The table has around 300,000 clones, roughly 70% seen once. The genes are TRBV7-9 and TRBJ1-6; TRBD1 aligns across 7 bases. Sequencing used PBMCs. The clonotype was recovered from a female donor in good health and CMV-seronegative. Here the CDR3 reads CASSPITGTDYNSPLHF. CDR3 in DNA: TGTGCCAGCAGCCCAATTACCGGGACAGACTATAATTCACCCCTCCACTTT. Full variable domain (missing parts from reference TRBV7-9 and TRBJ1-6): DTGVSQNPRHKITKRGQNVTFRCDPISEHNRLYWYRQTLGQGPEFLTYFQNEAQLEKSRLLSDRFSAERPKGSFSTLEIQRTEQGDSAMYLCASSPITGTDYNSPLHFGNGTRLTVT.